A selection of T cell receptor beta chains follows, all from one sample in a study of shared clonotypes between healthy human individuals. The table came from immunoSEQ multiplex PCR; TCRdb's copy has only in-frame clones and leaves some out. The profile covers over a million clones, with about 84% appearing a single time and under 0.8% taken by the ten largest. Input material: memory CD4+ T cells from PBMCs. Receptors were obtained from a man aged 18 to 35 in good health. Some clones in this sample may be carry-over from other donors' samples. CDR3s include the opening cysteine and the closing phenylalanine or tryptophan. A D gene is named only where the DNA matches it firmly. Not every row has a clone size; where given, it reads once, few, many or a size class.

abundance	v_gene	j_gene	d_gene	CDR3aa	CDR3nt
NA	TRBV27	TRBJ1-1	NA	CASSSPQAGRNTEAFF	TGTGCCAGCAGTTCCCCACAGGCCGGTCGGAACACTGAAGCTTTCTTT
NA	TRBV14	TRBJ2-1	NA	CASSQPKQGLGEQFF	TGTGCCAGCAGCCAGCCTAAACAGGGTCTCGGTGAGCAGTTCTTC
NA	TRBV4-2	TRBJ2-3	TRBD2	CASSSSGRVDTQYF	TGTGCCAGCAGCTCTAGCGGGAGGGTTGATACGCAGTATTTT
NA	TRBV28	TRBJ1-1	NA	CASRPAPIHTEAFF	TGTGCCAGCAGGCCTGCCCCAATCCACACTGAAGCTTTCTTT
NA	TRBV4-1	TRBJ1-5	NA	CASSQEAGDGLGQPQHF	TGCGCCAGCAGCCAAGAGGCAGGGGACGGATTAGGTCAGCCCCAGCATTTT
NA	TRBV5-1	TRBJ2-3	NA	CASSLISGDTDTQYF	TGCGCCAGCAGCCTGATTTCGGGGGACACAGATACGCAGTATTTT
NA	TRBV6-1	TRBJ2-1	NA	CASTGWSYNEQFF	TGTGCCAGCACGGGATGGTCCTACAATGAGCAGTTCTTC
once	TRBV18	TRBJ2-3	NA	CASHKELATDTQYF	TGTGCCAGCCATAAAGAGCTGGCCACAGATACGCAGTATTTT
NA	TRBV5-1	TRBJ2-7	TRBD1	CASSPRQGGYEQYF	TGCGCCAGCAGCCCGCGACAGGGGGGGTACGAGCAGTACTTC
NA	TRBV7-3	TRBJ1-5	TRBD1	CASSLQGARNQPQHF	TGTGCCAGCAGCTTACAGGGGGCAAGGAATCAGCCCCAGCATTTT
NA	TRBV6-5	TRBJ1-4	NA	CASSQTPFGPRTFF	TGTGCCAGCAGTCAAACCCCCTTCGGGCCGAGGACGTTTTTT
NA	TRBV4-3	TRBJ2-1	NA	CASSHYGHPEQFF	TGCGCCAGCAGCCACTACGGACACCCTGAGCAGTTCTTC
few	TRBV7-3	TRBJ2-2	TRBD1	CASSPKGDRGLNTGELFF	TGTGCCAGCAGCCCAAAAGGGGACAGGGGCCTTAACACCGGGGAGCTGTTTTTT
NA	TRBV6-1	TRBJ2-4	NA	CASYGENIQYF	TGTGCCAGCTATGGGGAAAACATTCAGTACTTC
NA	TRBV5-1	TRBJ2-7	NA	CASSSARGWPTYEQYF	TGCGCCAGCAGCTCAGCCAGGGGTTGGCCAACCTACGAGCAGTACTTC
NA	TRBV5-1	TRBJ2-1	TRBD2	CASSLSLAGGAEQFF	TGCGCCAGCAGCTTGTCCCTAGCGGGAGGGGCTGAGCAGTTCTTC
NA	TRBV5-6	TRBJ2-5	NA	CASSLVWTGEETQYF	TGTGCCAGCAGCTTGGTCTGGACTGGAGAAGAGACCCAGTACTTC
many	TRBV2	TRBJ2-2	TRBD1	CASSIYGTGNTGELFF	TGTGCCAGCAGCATATATGGGACAGGGAACACCGGGGAGCTGTTTTTT
NA	TRBV28	TRBJ2-7	TRBD2	CASVEGAGGEQYF	TGTGCCAGCGTTGAGGGAGCGGGAGGCGAGCAGTACTTC
NA	TRBV18	TRBJ1-2	NA	CASSPPFPGYGYTF	TGTGCCAGCTCACCACCGTTTCCAGGGTATGGCTACACCTTC
NA	TRBV7-2	TRBJ2-3	NA	CASSQKTVDTQYF	TGTGCCAGCAGCCAAAAGACGGTAGATACGCAGTATTTT
NA	TRBV5-1	TRBJ2-5	NA	CASGRIPGAQETQYF	TGCGCCAGCGGTCGGATCCCGGGAGCGCAAGAGACCCAGTACTTC
few	TRBV5-4	TRBJ2-1	TRBD1	CASSLWAGQGGNEQFF	TGTGCCAGCAGCTTGTGGGCAGGACAGGGAGGCAATGAGCAGTTCTTC
NA	TRBV29-1	TRBJ2-6	TRBD1	CSVDTTGGGSSGANVLTF	TGCAGCGTGGACACGACAGGGGGCGGGAGCTCTGGGGCCAACGTCCTGACTTTC
NA	TRBV4-1	TRBJ1-4	NA	CASSQDMTSFPEKLFF	TGCGCCAGCAGCCAAGACATGACATCCTTCCCTGAAAAACTGTTTTTT
NA	TRBV2	TRBJ2-7	NA	CASSEGTPRGEQYF	TGTGCCAGCAGTGAGGGGACTCCCCGCGGCGAGCAGTACTTC
few	TRBV30	TRBJ2-7	NA	CAWSVGRYEQYF	TGTGCCTGGAGTGTGGGCCGCTACGAGCAGTACTTC
NA	TRBV2	TRBJ2-7	NA	CASSATDEQYF	TGTGCCAGCAGTGCGACAGACGAGCAGTACTTC
NA	TRBV5-8	TRBJ2-5	NA	CASSGRGREETQYF	TGTGCCAGCAGCGGGAGAGGGCGGGAAGAGACCCAGTACTTC
NA	TRBV11-2	TRBJ2-7	TRBD1	CASSSGQGIGYEQYF	TGTGCCAGCAGCAGCGGACAGGGGATTGGCTACGAGCAGTACTTC
few	TRBV18	TRBJ2-2	TRBD1	CASSPHGQGTNTGELFF	TGTGCCAGCTCACCACACGGACAGGGGACTAACACCGGGGAGCTGTTTTTT
NA	TRBV4-1	TRBJ1-2	NA	CASSHLGRGQNGYTF	TGCGCCAGCAGCCACCTAGGGCGGGGACAAAATGGCTACACCTTC
NA	TRBV25-1	TRBJ1-1	NA	CASSDLVVIF	TGTGCCAGCAGCGACCTGGTCGTCATCTTT
NA	TRBV6-5	TRBJ2-7	TRBD2	CASSYSGGRTYEQYF	TGTGCCAGCAGTTACTCCGGCGGGAGGACCTACGAGCAGTACTTC
NA	TRBV5-1	TRBJ1-1	NA	CASSLDKPNTEAFF	TGCGCCAGCAGCTTGGACAAACCGAACACTGAAGCTTTCTTT
few	TRBV18	TRBJ1-1	NA	CASSQRNTEAFF	TGTGCCAGCTCACAGAGGAACACTGAAGCTTTCTTT
NA	TRBV28	TRBJ1-5	NA	CASSFPQMGNQPQHF	TGTGCCAGCAGTTTCCCCCAGATGGGCAATCAGCCCCAGCATTTT
NA	TRBV7-9	TRBJ2-1	NA	CASSLVGYNEQFF	TGTGCCAGCAGCTTAGTCGGCTACAATGAGCAGTTCTTC
NA	TRBV5-1	TRBJ1-1	NA	CASSLGNMDTEAFF	TGCGCCAGCAGCTTAGGCAATATGGACACTGAAGCTTTCTTT
NA	TRBV6-5	TRBJ2-3	NA	CASSSTRSTDTQYF	TGTGCCAGCAGCTCAACCCGCAGCACCGATACGCAGTATTTT
NA	TRBV7-2	TRBJ2-1	TRBD2	CASSFSGIGYNEQFF	TGTGCCAGCAGCTTCAGCGGGATCGGGTACAATGAGCAGTTCTTC
NA	TRBV9	TRBJ2-7	TRBD2	CASSVVGSSGAYEQYF	TGTGCCAGCAGCGTAGTAGGGTCTAGCGGAGCCTACGAGCAGTACTTC
once	TRBV5-4	TRBJ2-2	NA	CASSQTGAVTGELFF	TGTGCCAGCAGCCAAACGGGGGCGGTCACCGGGGAGCTGTTTTTT
NA	TRBV30	TRBJ2-3	NA	CAWTRVYADTQYF	TGTGCCTGGACCAGGGTGTACGCAGATACGCAGTATTTT
NA	TRBV6-5	TRBJ2-7	TRBD1	CASSYTGTGEFEQYF	TGTGCCAGCAGTTACACCGGGACAGGGGAGTTTGAGCAGTACTTC
many	TRBV20-1	TRBJ2-5	NA	CSPRQAETQYF	TGCAGTCCTAGACAGGCGGAGACCCAGTACTTC
NA	TRBV28	TRBJ2-5	NA	CASSLLGQGETQYF	TGTGCCAGCAGTTTACTCGGTCAAGGGGAGACCCAGTACTTC
NA	TRBV28	TRBJ2-7	TRBD2	CASSSTSGVPYEQYF	TGTGCCAGCAGTTCGACTAGCGGAGTGCCCTACGAGCAGTACTTC
once	TRBV7-9	TRBJ1-4	TRBD1	CASTRTGPNEKLFF	TGTGCCAGCACTCGGACAGGCCCTAATGAAAAACTGTTTTTT
NA	TRBV7-3	TRBJ2-1	NA	CASSHGTPLLYNEQFF	TGTGCCAGCAGCCACGGGACTCCACTACTCTACAATGAGCAGTTCTTC
NA	TRBV5-1	TRBJ1-2	TRBD1	CASSLSGTGEGYTF	TGCGCCAGCAGCTTGTCTGGAACAGGGGAAGGCTACACCTTC
NA	TRBV6-1	TRBJ2-5	TRBD2	CASVVWREALGAQYF	TGTGCCAGCGTCGTCTGGCGGGAGGCCCTGGGGGCCCAGTACTTC
few	TRBV7-3	TRBJ1-3	TRBD1	CASSLYGPGGTGNTIYF	TGTGCCAGCAGCTTATACGGTCCAGGGGGCACTGGAAACACCATATATTTT
many	TRBV29-1	TRBJ1-3	TRBD1	CSVRPGGGNTIYF	TGCAGCGTCCGACCAGGGGGTGGAAACACCATATATTTT